Presented here are 26 T cell receptor beta chains from one specimen sequenced in a study of blood T cell repertoires in COVID-19. The assay was immunoSEQ multiplex PCR, and TCRdb's table has in-frame clones only and misses some. The sample has nearly 110,000 clones, 88% seen once. The sequencing input was peripheral blood. These receptors all stem from a man aged 45-60 years with active or convalescent COVID-19.

This chain joins TRBV28 and TRBJ2-7; 8 bases agree with TRBD1. The germline CDR1 and CDR2 sequences are MDHEN and SYDVKM. With 5 bases clipped from V and 5 bases from J, the junction kept 2 bases outside the gene matches. The CDR3 spans 12 residues. The CDR3 protein is CASSQGANEQYF. DNA of the CDR3: TGTGCCAGCAGTCAGGGGGCTAACGAGCAGTACTTC.

The chain combines TRBV24-1 with TRBJ2-5, with TRBD1 matching over 7 bases. The CDR3 loop spans 16 amino acids. The V and J ends lost 4 bases and 5 bases, in that order; junction bases with no gene match: 12. Germline CDR1 and CDR2: KGHDR and SFDVKD. DNA of the CDR3: TGTGCCACCAGTGACGACACGACAGGGACCACGGAGACCCAGTACTTC. It yields the protein CATSDDTTGTTETQYF.

The V gene is TRBV7-2, the J gene TRBJ2-2; 9 bases are a match to TRBD2. Germline V lookup: CDR1 SGHTA, CDR2 FQGNSA. Trimming cost V 5 bases and J 2 bases; bases outside gene matches: 3. CDR3 size: 15 residues. DNA of the CDR3: TGTGCCAGCAGCCCGACTAGCGGAAACACCGGGGAGCTGTTTTTT. It specifies CASSPTSGNTGELFF.

The V and J genes are TRBV25-1 and TRBJ2-1; 11 bases match TRBD2. There are 14 residues in the CDR3. The junction had 6 bases not matched to a gene; V was cut back by 8 bases and J by 6 bases. CDR1 and CDR2 from the germline V gene are MGHDK and SYGVNS. The DNA of the CDR3 is TGTGCCAGCCAGCTAGCGGGAGGTCGCAATGAGCAGTTCTTC. Encoded protein: CASQLAGGRNEQFF.

The chain is built from TRBV28 and TRBJ2-5, with a possible D match to TRBD2 (6 bases). Germline V gene data show CDR1 as MDHEN and CDR2 as SYDVKM. V was shortened by 7 bases and J by 0 bases, with 12 bases between the two germline ends. CDR3 length: 14 amino acids. The DNA for the CDR3 is TGTGCCAGCACCATGGGGGACTACCAAGAGACCCAGTACTTC. It yields the protein CASTMGDYQETQYF.

The CDR3 sequence: CASSLLLGRSEQFF. Written as DNA, the CDR3 is TGTGCCAGCAGTTTACTTCTAGGTCGGAGTGAGCAGTTCTTC. This chain links TRBV28 with TRBJ2-1; D gene unclear. Trimming took off 2 bases at V and 9 bases at J, with 14 bases between the two ends. This CDR3 comprises 14 residues. Per germline, CDR1 MDHEN and CDR2 SYDVKM.

This rearrangement joins TRBV27 to TRBJ1-6; D is ambiguous. Germline loops: CDR1 MNHEY, CDR2 SMNVEV (reference sequence). V was pared by 6 bases and J by 7 bases, with 16 bases between. The CDR3 has 15 residues. The CDR3 here is CASRIRVGDNSPLHF. The CDR3 region has the DNA TGTGCCAGCAGAATACGGGTGGGTGACAATTCACCCCTCCACTTT.

The rearrangement joins TRBV11-2 to TRBJ1-5, with D uncertain. CDR1 and CDR2 from the germline V gene are SGHAT and FQNNGV. The CDR3 covers 13 residues. V was trimmed by 1 base and J by 7 bases, leaving 8 bases between them. The CDR3 DNA is TGTGCCAGCAGCTTAGGGTCGGAGCAGCCCCAGCATTTT. Protein product: CASSLGSEQPQHF.

This chain connects TRBV3-1 (or the pseudogene TRBV3-2) to TRBJ2-6, with 8 positions matching TRBD1. Germline V lookup: CDR1 LGHDT, CDR2 YNNKEL (reference sequence). J gave up 0 bases and V 5 bases, and 18 bases lay outside the gene matches. CDR3 length: 21 amino acids. The CDR3 sequence: CASSYGNPGQGVGSGANVLTF. CDR3 DNA: TGTGCCAGCAGCTATGGGAACCCCGGACAGGGTGTGGGCTCTGGGGCCAACGTCCTGACTTTC.

V gene TRBV5-1 combines with J gene TRBJ1-2; the match to TRBD1 covers 9 bases. This CDR3 is 16 amino acids long. J was trimmed by 0 bases and V by 4 bases; bases with no gene match: 7. The germline gives CDR1 SGHRS, CDR2 YFSETQ. The CDR3 spells CASSHGQGRANYGYTF. In DNA form, the CDR3 reads TGCGCCAGCAGCCACGGACAGGGGAGGGCTAACTATGGCTACACCTTC.

The V and J genes are TRBV6-2 or TRBV6-3 and TRBJ2-3, with D tentatively TRBD2 (6 bases). Germline CDR1 MNHEY, CDR2 SVGEGT. The CDR3 spans 15 residues. V gave up 6 bases and J gave up 4 bases, with 17 bases separating them. The CDR3 sequence is CASSVRRGSSDTQYF. The CDR3 DNA reads TGTGCCAGCAGCGTGAGGAGGGGAAGCTCAGATACGCAGTATTTT.

The chain links TRBV28 to TRBJ1-2; D may be TRBD1 (5 bases). CDR1 is MDHEN, CDR2 SYDVKM, per germline. This CDR3 comprises 14 residues. The ends were cut back, 7 bases at V and 6 bases at J, with 18 bases in the middle. The CDR3 here is CASTLGAAQNGYTF. The CDR3 nucleotides are TGTGCCAGCACCTTAGGGGCGGCCCAGAATGGCTACACCTTC.

V and J are TRBV19 and TRBJ1-2; TRBD1 aligns across 11 bases. Germline trimming cut 6 bases from V and 3 bases from J; bases unmatched to any gene: 3. This CDR3 is 14 amino acids long. CDR1 and CDR2 (germline): LNHDA, SQIVND (reference sequence). This CDR3 reads CASSRTGGDYGYTF. CDR3 coding DNA: TGTGCCAGTAGCCGGACAGGGGGCGACTATGGCTACACCTTC.

The CDR3 DNA reads TGTGCCATCAGCGGGACTAATCTGGCCTACGAGCAGTACTTC. This translates into CAISGTNLAYEQYF. The genes are TRBV10-3 and TRBJ2-7; the match to TRBD2 covers 7 bases. V shed 6 bases, J shed 2 bases, and the junction held 7 bases outside the gene matches. The germline CDR1 and CDR2 sequences are ENHRY and SYGVKD. This CDR3 has 14 amino acids.

The rearrangement joins TRBV19 to TRBJ1-6; unclear D gene. The CDR3 has 15 residues. Germline-derived CDR1 and CDR2 are LNHDA and SQIVND (reference sequence). The V end lost 6 bases, the J end lost 6 bases, and 15 bases lay between the germline ends. The CDR3 nucleotides read TGTGCCAGTAGCTTTTACCGGGATCCTAATTCACCCCTCCACTTT. It translates to CASSFYRDPNSPLHF.

This chain connects TRBV28 to TRBJ1-1; 7 bases map to TRBD1. Unmatched junction bases numbered 5, after V lost 2 bases and J lost 2 bases. CDR3 length equals 15 residues. The germline gives CDR1 MDHEN, CDR2 SYDVKM. The CDR3 nucleotides are TGTGCCAGCAGTTTACCTAGACAGGGCAACACTGAAGCTTTCTTT. The encoded protein is CASSLPRQGNTEAFF.

V is TRBV28 and J is TRBJ2-5; 8 bases are shared with TRBD1. Germline loops: CDR1 MDHEN, CDR2 SYDVKM. Germline trimming cut 7 bases from V and 5 bases from J; bases unmatched to any gene: 15. There are 16 residues in the CDR3. CDR3 loop: CASTREHETGVETQYF. CDR3 bases: TGTGCCAGCACGCGGGAACACGAGACAGGGGTCGAGACCCAGTACTTC.

The rearrangement uses TRBV10-3 and TRBJ2-3; no clear D. The V gene's germline CDR1 is ENHRY and CDR2 SYGVKD. Trimming took off 3 bases at V and 7 bases at J, with 20 bases between the two ends. This CDR3 has 16 residues. This CDR3 reads CAISEKSNSRRNTQYF. Written as DNA, the CDR3 is TGTGCCATCAGTGAAAAGTCGAACTCCCGCAGGAATACGCAGTATTTT.

The chain uses TRBV2 and TRBJ2-7; TRBD2 aligns across 12 bases. J gave up 4 bases and V 7 bases, and 2 bases lay outside the gene matches. Germline CDR1 and CDR2: SNHLY and FYNNEI. This CDR3 has 13 residues. The CDR3 region is CASTSGRAYEQYF. CDR3 coding DNA: TGTGCCAGCACTAGCGGGAGGGCTTACGAGCAGTACTTC.

The gene calls are TRBV27 and TRBJ2-1; D might be TRBD1 (6 bases). V was cut by 6 bases and J by 8 bases, with 17 bases left in between. The CDR3 has 14 amino acids. Germline CDR1 is MNHEY and CDR2 is SMNVEV (reference sequence). The CDR3 bases are TGTGCCAGCAGCCTGCGGTTTGGGGGCGATGAGCAGTTCTTC. Amino acids: CASSLRFGGDEQFF.

V and J are TRBV7-2 and TRBJ1-2; no reliable D call. The V gene's germline CDR1 is SGHTA and CDR2 FQGNSA. The CDR3 contains 14 residues. Trimming took 5 bases from V and 2 from J, leaving 12 bases between them. CDR3 residues: CASSPGRVNYGYTF. The CDR3 DNA reads as TGTGCCAGCAGCCCCGGCCGGGTGAACTATGGCTACACCTTC.

This sequence joins TRBV2 and TRBJ1-1; D possibly corresponds to TRBD1 (6 bases). Germline V gene data show CDR1 as SNHLY and CDR2 as FYNNEI. This CDR3 comprises 13 residues. Between the trimmed V and J ends, which lost 5 bases and 6 bases, there was a span of 13 bases. CDR3 sequence reads: CASSRNRDPEAFF. The DNA of the CDR3 is TGTGCCAGCAGTAGAAACAGGGACCCTGAAGCTTTCTTT.

This clone was detected a few times. The chain employs TRBV28 and TRBJ2-5; tentative D call: TRBD1 (6 bases). The CDR3 extends over 12 amino acids. The V gene lost 2 bases and the J gene lost 8 bases, with 9 bases spanning the gap. Germline CDR1 and CDR2: MDHEN and SYDVKM. The CDR3 loop reads CASSLAGVTQYF. DNA of the CDR3: TGTGCCAGCAGTTTAGCAGGGGTAACCCAGTACTTC.

This chain uses TRBV10-3 with TRBJ2-1, with D unclear. Germline V CDR1 and CDR2: ENHRY, SYGVKD. The CDR3 is 11 residues long. Trimming pared 6 bases from V and 9 bases from J, leaving 9 bases between. DNA of the CDR3: TGTGCCATCAGCGACACCCTTGAGCAGTTCTTC. Translation: CAISDTLEQFF.

The gene calls are TRBV6-5 and TRBJ2-2; 10 bases agree with TRBD2. V lost 6 bases to trimming and J lost 7 bases; unmatched junction nucleotides: 2. The CDR3 has 13 amino acids. CDR1 is MNHEY and CDR2 is SVGAGI in the germline V gene. Here the CDR3 DNA reads TGTGCCAGCAGGCGGACTAGCGGCGGGGAGCTGTTTTTT. Encoded protein: CASRRTSGGELFF.

The CDR3 spells CSASTAYGYTF. CDR3 nucleotide sequence: TGCAGTGCTAGCACAGCCTATGGCTACACCTTC. The J gene is TRBJ1-2, the V gene TRBV20-1; D gene ambiguous. Germline V gives CDR1 DFQATT, CDR2 SNEGSKA (reference sequence). There are 11 residues in the CDR3. Trimming left V 3 bases short and J 4 bases short, with 6 bases between.